This TCR beta chain originates from a study of graft-versus-host responses after intestinal transplantation. Study information: Recipients underwent multivisceral, liver-intestinal, or isolated intestinal transplants. Recipients were all induced with anti-thymocyte globulin, then given tacrolimus and steroids for around three years.

Sequencing used immunoSEQ multiplex PCR; TCRdb keeps in-frame clones, though not all of them. The repertoire holds roughly 99,000 clones, with about 87% as singletons. Concerning this clone: As yet, its antigen is unknown.

Study-level findings and limits: Recipient marrow contained GvH clones, some of which appeared first in ileum or blood.

Trimming cost V 2 bases and J 8 bases, with 9 bases left between them. This CDR3 is 12 amino acids long. Germline V gene data show CDR1 as MNHNY and CDR2 as SVGAGI (reference sequence). V usage is TRBV6-6 and J usage is TRBJ1-2; unclear D gene. Source: unstimulated CD4+ T cells sorted from spleen or lymph node cells, taken before transplant. This clonotype was obtained from a human donor who was the organ donor for an intestinal transplant. The CDR3 region is CASSYAGRGYTF. Here the CDR3 DNA reads TGTGCCAGCAGTTACGCGGGTAGAGGCTACACCTTC.